What follows are 24 T cell receptor beta chains derived from one specimen sequenced in a study of cytomegalovirus exposure and HLA in healthy donors. Primers: 60 Vbeta forward and 13 Jbeta reverse. Measured with immunoSEQ multiplex PCR; TCRdb has only the in-frame clones, and not every one. This sample has some 130,000 clones, with about three fifths found just once. The sequenced sample was PBMCs. The source is a man in his forties in good health and CMV-seropositive.

This chain connects TRBV6-1 to TRBJ1-1, with unresolved D. Between the trimmed V and J ends, which lost 6 bases and 3 bases, there was a span of 17 bases. This CDR3 has 15 amino acids. Looked up from germline, CDR1 is MNHNS and CDR2 is SASEGT. CDR3 nucleotide sequence: TGTGCCAGCAGCGCTCGGAGTTCCAGTGACACTGAAGCTTTCTTT. Translated, it gives CASSARSSSDTEAFF.

A few counts support this clone. The chain links TRBV5-1 to TRBJ2-5, with D possibly TRBD1 on 7 matching bases. CDR3 length: 15 residues. Trimming left V 0 bases short and J 5 bases short, with 14 bases between. Germline assignment: CDR1 SGHRS and CDR2 YFSETQ. CDR3 protein: CASSLGAAGGETQYF. CDR3 in DNA: TGCGCCAGCAGCTTGGGAGCCGCAGGGGGGGAGACCCAGTACTTC.

The chain recombines TRBV11-3 with TRBJ2-2; 8 nucleotides match TRBD1. V shed 5 bases, J shed 4 bases, and the junction held 6 bases outside the gene matches. Germline V CDR1 and CDR2: SGHNT, YENEEA. The CDR3 has 15 residues. The CDR3 DNA reads as TGTGCCAGCAGCCCCAGACAGGGGAGCACCGGGGAGCTGTTTTTT. It specifies CASSPRQGSTGELFF.

Only a few counts were recorded for this clone. The rearrangement uses TRBV10-3 and TRBJ2-7; TRBD2 matches 10 bases. This CDR3 has 15 amino acids. Trimming took 0 bases from V and 3 from J; bases not matched to a gene: 2. Germline assignment: CDR1 ENHRY and CDR2 SYGVKD. CDR3 region: CAISESAGGSYEQYF. The CDR3 coding sequence is TGTGCCATCAGTGAGTCAGCGGGAGGGAGCTACGAGCAGTACTTC.

The chain combines TRBV5-8 with TRBJ1-3; 8 nucleotides match TRBD1. The junction had 6 bases not matched to a gene; V was cut back by 5 bases and J by 8 bases. Germline V CDR1 and CDR2: SGHTS, YDEGEE. The CDR3 extends over 13 amino acids. For the CDR3, the DNA is TGTGCCAGCAGTTCGACAGGGGTGTACACCATATATTTT. Encoded protein: CASSSTGVYTIYF.

CDR3 coding DNA: TGTGCCAGCAGTACCCCCAGGGGTACGGTGAACACCATATATTTT. Translated, it gives CASSTPRGTVNTIYF. J is TRBJ1-3 and V is TRBV25-1; possibly TRBD1 for D (6 bases). Germline-derived CDR1 and CDR2 are MGHDK and SYGVNS. The CDR3 is made up of 15 amino acids. V was pared by 5 bases and J by 7 bases, with 18 bases between. Filled out from reference TRBV25-1 and TRBJ1-3, the complete variable domain reads EADIYQTPRYLVIGTGKKITLECSQTMGHDKMYWYQQDPGMELHLIHYSYGVNSTEKGDLSSESTVSRIRTEHFPLTLESARPSHTSQYLCASSTPRGTVNTIYFGEGSWLTVV.

The chain couples TRBV28 to TRBJ1-2; D perhaps matches TRBD1 (5 bases). CDR3 size: 14 residues. Germline V gene data show CDR1 as MDHEN and CDR2 as SYDVKM. The V and J ends lost 3 bases and 8 bases respectively, with 16 bases between them. In DNA, the CDR3 is TGTGCCAGCAGTTTGACGGCAGGGCTGGCGGGCTACACCTTC. The encoded protein is CASSLTAGLAGYTF.

The V and J genes are TRBV27 and TRBJ1-1; D is uncertain. The CDR3 runs 13 residues. Trimming removed 6 bases at V and 0 bases at J, with 8 bases between. The germline gives CDR1 MNHEY, CDR2 SMNVEV (reference sequence). CDR3 in DNA: TGTGCCAGCAGGCCGAGCCTGAACACTGAAGCTTTCTTT. This encodes CASRPSLNTEAFF.

This clone was found a few times. The rearrangement links TRBV27 to TRBJ2-4, with 7 bases fitting TRBD1. This CDR3 is built from 12 residues. V lost 5 bases to trimming and J lost 8 bases; unmatched junction nucleotides: 3. Per the germline V gene, CDR1 is MNHEY and CDR2 is SMNVEV (reference sequence). This chain's CDR3 is CASSPQGDIQYF. The CDR3 DNA reads TGTGCCAGCAGTCCCCAGGGGGACATTCAGTACTTC.

The V gene is TRBV30, the J gene TRBJ2-2, with 7 bases that match TRBD2. J lost 4 bases, V lost 0 bases, and 8 bases had no gene match. This CDR3 is 16 amino acids long. CDR1 is GTSNPN and CDR2 is SVGIG in the germline V gene (reference sequence). In DNA, the CDR3 is TGTGCCTGGAGTGTACGGGCGGGAGCGGTCACCGGGGAGCTGTTTTTT. Translated: CAWSVRAGAVTGELFF.

This sequence joins TRBV28 and TRBJ2-3; 9 positions agree with TRBD2. V trimming: 1 base; J trimming: 2 bases; junction bases outside the gene matches: 7. The CDR3 extends over 17 amino acids. Germline CDR1 reads MDHEN; CDR2 reads SYDVKM. CDR3 in DNA: TGTGCCAGCAGTTTATTCGTGACTAGCGGCCACACAGATACGCAGTATTTT. Its translation is CASSLFVTSGHTDTQYF.

V and J are TRBV7-3 and TRBJ2-3; TRBD2 might be the D (7 bases). Trimming shortened V by 5 bases and J by 5 bases, and 14 bases separated the two germline ends. Per germline, CDR1 SGHTA and CDR2 FQGTGA. CDR3 length equals 14 residues. The CDR3 protein is CASSPGLGGDTQYF. The CDR3 DNA sequence: TGTGCCAGCAGCCCTGGACTAGGGGGAGATACGCAGTATTTT.

A single count supports this clone. The chain combines TRBV27 with TRBJ2-5; 7 positions match TRBD2. The germline CDR1 and CDR2 sequences are MNHEY and SMNVEV (reference sequence). This CDR3 comprises 14 residues. The J segment lost 5 bases and the V segment lost 4 bases, leaving 7 bases of the junction unmatched. The CDR3: CASSSGLERETQYF. Written as DNA, the CDR3 is TGTGCCAGCAGTTCCGGACTAGAGCGGGAGACCCAGTACTTC.

The V and J genes are TRBV2 and TRBJ1-3; 7 bases fit TRBD1. V trimming: 8 bases; J trimming: 0 bases; junction bases outside the gene matches: 13. The CDR3 sequence is 17 residues long. CDR1 is SNHLY, CDR2 FYNNEI, per germline. CDR3 residues: CASARGTVIFSGNTIYF. The CDR3 DNA is TGTGCCAGCGCTAGGGGGACAGTCATCTTCTCTGGAAACACCATATATTTT.

This clone was detected only a few times. The chain couples TRBV5-8 to TRBJ2-3, with TRBD1 as a possible D gene (6 bases). The germline gives CDR1 SGHTS, CDR2 YDEGEE. V was clipped by 0 bases and J by 2 bases, with 13 bases between them. The CDR3 runs 16 residues. CDR3 amino acids: CASSLGRDTHTDTQYF. The CDR3 nucleotides read TGTGCCAGCAGCTTGGGCCGGGACACTCACACAGATACGCAGTATTTT.

The chain is built from TRBV28 and TRBJ1-2, with 8 nucleotides matching TRBD1. The CDR3 consists of 15 residues. V shed 1 base, J shed 4 bases, and the junction held 5 bases outside the gene matches. Germline-derived CDR1 and CDR2 are MDHEN and SYDVKM. CDR3 in DNA: TGTGCCAGCAGTTTATCCCCCGGACAGGGCTATGGCTACACCTTC. Protein product: CASSLSPGQGYGYTF.

The chain employs TRBV5-4 and TRBJ1-6, with 10 bases matching TRBD1. The CDR3 runs 16 residues. After removal of 4 bases from V and 7 bases from J, the junction contained 8 bases not matched to a gene. Germline V gives CDR1 SGHNT, CDR2 YYREEE (reference sequence). This chain's CDR3 is CASSPPGTGVNSPLHF. The DNA for the CDR3 is TGTGCCAGCAGCCCACCCGGGACAGGGGTCAATTCACCCCTCCACTTT.

This clone has just a few counts. J is TRBJ2-5 and V is TRBV29-1; D possibly corresponds to TRBD2 (6 bases). This CDR3 is built from 13 residues. Germline assignment: CDR1 SQVTM and CDR2 ANQGSEA. Trimming shortened V by 6 bases and J by 1 base, and 12 bases separated the two germline ends. The CDR3 DNA follows: TGCAGCGTGGACAAGGGAGGCCAAGAGACCCAGTACTTC. Its protein product is CSVDKGGQETQYF.

This clone came up a few times. The chain links TRBV18 to TRBJ1-3, with D perhaps TRBD1 (6 bases). Deletions cut 3 bases from V and 0 bases from J, with 15 bases between. Germline CDR1 KGHSH, CDR2 LQKENI. This CDR3 is built from 17 residues. The CDR3 reads CASSPLRQAFSGNTIYF. The DNA for the CDR3 is TGTGCCAGCTCACCTTTGAGACAGGCCTTCTCTGGAAACACCATATATTTT.

This sequence joins TRBV7-2 and TRBJ1-5; tentatively, D is TRBD1 (5 bases). CDR1 and CDR2 (germline): SGHTA, FQGNSA. The CDR3 has 15 amino acids. Trimming shortened V by 1 base and J by 4 bases, and 11 bases separated the two germline ends. Here the CDR3 reads CASSLGSGLNQPQHF. The DNA for the CDR3 is TGTGCCAGCAGCTTAGGGTCAGGGCTGAATCAGCCCCAGCATTTT.

The V gene is TRBV18, the J gene TRBJ2-1; possibly TRBD2 for D (6 bases). Trimming pared 1 base from V and 0 bases from J, leaving 10 bases between. The CDR3 contains 16 residues. Germline values: CDR1 KGHSH, CDR2 LQKENI. CDR3 nucleotides: TGTGCCAGCTCACCACGGGAGGATAGCTCCTACAATGAGCAGTTCTTC. It encodes CASSPREDSSYNEQFF.

A few counts support this clone. The chain combines TRBV7-2 with TRBJ2-7; D is possibly TRBD2 (6 bases). CDR3 length: 13 residues. Germline CDR1 and CDR2: SGHTA and FQGNSA. V lost 5 bases and J 2 bases, leaving 10 bases between the germline ends. In DNA form, the CDR3 reads TGTGCCAGCAGCCCGGCTAGCGCCTACGAGCAGTACTTC. This translates into CASSPASAYEQYF.

The CDR3 loop is CASSDRREKLFF. In nucleotides, the CDR3 is TGTGCCAGCAGTGACCGGAGGGAAAAACTGTTTTTT. The V and J genes are TRBV2 and TRBJ1-4; D unresolved. The CDR3 runs to 12 residues. CDR1 SNHLY and CDR2 FYNNEI come from the germline V gene. V was pared by 3 bases and J by 8 bases, with 7 bases between. The variable domain in full, with the rest retrieved from reference TRBV2 and TRBJ1-4, is EPEVTQTPSHQVTQMGQEVILRCVPISNHLYFYWYRQILGQKVEFLVSFYNNEISEKSEIFDDQFSVERPDGSNFTLKIRSTKLEDSAMYFCASSDRREKLFFGSGTQLSVL.

The V and J genes are TRBV10-3 and TRBJ2-1, with D perhaps TRBD1 (6 bases). From germline, CDR1 is ENHRY and CDR2 SYGVKD. This CDR3 has 18 amino acids. The V and J ends lost 2 bases and 3 bases respectively, with 20 bases between them. In nucleotides, the CDR3 is TGTGCCATCAGTGAGCCGCGATCTGCGGACAGCCACTACAATGAGCAGTTCTTC. It encodes CAISEPRSADSHYNEQFF.